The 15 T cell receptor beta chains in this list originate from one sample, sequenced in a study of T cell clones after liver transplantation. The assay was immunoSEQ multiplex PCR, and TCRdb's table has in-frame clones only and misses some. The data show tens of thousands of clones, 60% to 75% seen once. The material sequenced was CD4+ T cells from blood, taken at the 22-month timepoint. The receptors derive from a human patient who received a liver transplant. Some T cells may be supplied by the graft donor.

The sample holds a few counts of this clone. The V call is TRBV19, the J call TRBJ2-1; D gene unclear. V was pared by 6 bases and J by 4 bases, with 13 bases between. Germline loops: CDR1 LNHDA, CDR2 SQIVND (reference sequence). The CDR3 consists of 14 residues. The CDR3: CASSRSRAYNEQFF. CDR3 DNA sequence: TGTGCCAGTAGCCGGTCGCGAGCTTACAATGAGCAGTTCTTC.

The CDR3 DNA is TGTGCCAGCAGGGGGGACAGCGGAGAGCAGTTCTTC. As protein: CASRGDSGEQFF. This chain joins TRBV2 and TRBJ2-1; TRBD1 aligns across 7 bases. The CDR3 totals 12 residues. Trimming at V came to 6 bases and at J to 10 bases, leaving 6 bases not matched to a gene. The germline V gene encodes CDR1 SNHLY and CDR2 FYNNEI.

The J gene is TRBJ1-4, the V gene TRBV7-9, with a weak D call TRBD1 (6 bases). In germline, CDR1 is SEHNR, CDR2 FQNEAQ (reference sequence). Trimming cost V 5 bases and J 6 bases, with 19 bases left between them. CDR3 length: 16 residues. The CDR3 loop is CASSPQGRDIDEKLFF. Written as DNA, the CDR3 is TGTGCCAGCAGCCCCCAGGGCCGGGACATTGATGAAAAACTGTTTTTT.

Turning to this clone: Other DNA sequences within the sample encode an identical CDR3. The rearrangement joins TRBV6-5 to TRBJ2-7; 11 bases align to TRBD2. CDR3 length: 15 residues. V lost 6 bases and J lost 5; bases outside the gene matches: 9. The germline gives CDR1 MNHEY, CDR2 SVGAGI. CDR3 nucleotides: TGTGCCAGCAGACGACCGGGACTAGCGGCCAACGAGCAGTACTTC. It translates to CASRRPGLAANEQYF.

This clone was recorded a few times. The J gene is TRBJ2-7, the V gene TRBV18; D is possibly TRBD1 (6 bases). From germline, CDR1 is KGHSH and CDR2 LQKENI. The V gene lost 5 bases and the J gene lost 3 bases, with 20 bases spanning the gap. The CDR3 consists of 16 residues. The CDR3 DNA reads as TGTGCCAGCTCAATCCTGACTCAGGGGCCACTCTACGAGCAGTACTTC. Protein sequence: CASSILTQGPLYEQYF.

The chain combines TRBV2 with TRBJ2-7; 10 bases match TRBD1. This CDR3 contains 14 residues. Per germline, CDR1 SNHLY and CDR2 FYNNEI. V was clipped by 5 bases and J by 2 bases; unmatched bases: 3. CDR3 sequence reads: CASSNGQGAYEQYF. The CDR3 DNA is TGTGCCAGCAGTAATGGACAGGGGGCCTACGAGCAGTACTTC. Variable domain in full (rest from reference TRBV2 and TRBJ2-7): EPEVTQTPSHQVTQMGQEVILRCVPISNHLYFYWYRQILGQKVEFLVSFYNNEISEKSEIFDDQFSVERPDGSNFTLKIRSTKLEDSAMYFCASSNGQGAYEQYFGPGTRLTVT.

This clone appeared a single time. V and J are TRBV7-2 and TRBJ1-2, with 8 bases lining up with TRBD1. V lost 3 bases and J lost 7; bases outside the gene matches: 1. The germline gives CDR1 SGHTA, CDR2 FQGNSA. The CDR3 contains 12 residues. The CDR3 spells CASSFTGGGYTF. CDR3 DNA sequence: TGTGCCAGCAGCTTTACAGGGGGTGGCTACACCTTC.

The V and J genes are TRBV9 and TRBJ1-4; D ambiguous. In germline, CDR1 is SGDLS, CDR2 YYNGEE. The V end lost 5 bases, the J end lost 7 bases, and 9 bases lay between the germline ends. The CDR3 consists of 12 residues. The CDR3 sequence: CASSLSGEKLFF. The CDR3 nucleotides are TGTGCCAGCAGTTTATCCGGTGAAAAACTGTTTTTT.

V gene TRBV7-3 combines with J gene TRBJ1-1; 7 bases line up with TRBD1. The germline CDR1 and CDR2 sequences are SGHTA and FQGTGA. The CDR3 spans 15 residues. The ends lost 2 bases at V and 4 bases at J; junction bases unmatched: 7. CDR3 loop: CASSLGYTGVTEAFF. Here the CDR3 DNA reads TGTGCCAGCAGCTTAGGGTATACAGGGGTCACTGAAGCTTTCTTT.

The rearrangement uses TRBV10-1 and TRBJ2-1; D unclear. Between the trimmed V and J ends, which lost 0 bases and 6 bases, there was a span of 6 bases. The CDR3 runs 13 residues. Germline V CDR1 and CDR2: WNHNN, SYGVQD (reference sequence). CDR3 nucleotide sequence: TGCGCCAGCAGTGAGTCTCAGATCAATGAGCAGTTCTTC. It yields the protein CASSESQINEQFF.

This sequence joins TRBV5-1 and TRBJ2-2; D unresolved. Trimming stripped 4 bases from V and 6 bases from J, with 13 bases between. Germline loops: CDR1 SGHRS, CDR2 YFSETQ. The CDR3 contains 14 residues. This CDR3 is CASSEATSAGELFF. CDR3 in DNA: TGCGCCAGCAGCGAGGCCACATCGGCCGGGGAGCTGTTTTTT.

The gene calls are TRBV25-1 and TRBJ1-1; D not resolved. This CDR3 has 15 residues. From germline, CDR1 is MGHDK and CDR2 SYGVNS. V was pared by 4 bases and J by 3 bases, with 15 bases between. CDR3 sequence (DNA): TGTGCCAGCAGTGGCGGGAGGACGAGGGACACTGAAGCTTTCTTT. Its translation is CASSGGRTRDTEAFF.

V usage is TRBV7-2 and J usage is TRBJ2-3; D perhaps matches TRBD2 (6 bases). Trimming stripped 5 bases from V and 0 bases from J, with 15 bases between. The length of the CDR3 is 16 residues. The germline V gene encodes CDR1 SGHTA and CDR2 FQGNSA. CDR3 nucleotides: TGTGCCAGCAGCCCTTCGCTAGCGTTGAGCACAGATACGCAGTATTTT. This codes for CASSPSLALSTDTQYF.

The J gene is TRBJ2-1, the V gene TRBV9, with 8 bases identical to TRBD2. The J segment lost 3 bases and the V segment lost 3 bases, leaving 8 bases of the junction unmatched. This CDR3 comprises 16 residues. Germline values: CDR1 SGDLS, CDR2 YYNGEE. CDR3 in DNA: TGTGCCAGCAGCGCTATGATCGGGGGGGTCTACAATGAGCAGTTCTTC. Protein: CASSAMIGGVYNEQFF.

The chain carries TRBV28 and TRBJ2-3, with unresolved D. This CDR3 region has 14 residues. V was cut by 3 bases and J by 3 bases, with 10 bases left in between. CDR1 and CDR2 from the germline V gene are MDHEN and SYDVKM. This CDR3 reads CASSFTPVTDTQYF. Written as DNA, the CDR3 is TGTGCCAGCAGTTTTACTCCCGTGACAGATACGCAGTATTTT.